These 4 T cell receptor beta chains were all obtained from the same sample, sequenced in a study of somatic mutations in T cells in chronic GVHD. Only in-frame clones appear in the TCRdb table, and some are missing; sequencing was by immunoSEQ multiplex PCR. The data contain 13,000 or so clones, roughly three quarters of them singletons. Sequencing was performed on Vbeta20-negative CD4+ T cells from blood. The receptors were sampled from a male patient aged 45-59 years with chronic graft-versus-host disease. Some T cells may have come from the graft donor.

The V call is TRBV27, the J call TRBJ1-2, with unresolved D. The V gene's germline CDR1 is MNHEY and CDR2 SMNVEV (reference sequence). The ends were cut back, 3 bases at V and 4 bases at J, with 9 bases in the middle. The length of the CDR3 is 13 residues. The CDR3 DNA sequence: TGTGCCAGCAGTTTTGAGGGTTTCTATGGCTACACCTTC. Amino acids: CASSFEGFYGYTF.

The V and J genes are TRBV29-1 and TRBJ2-3; possibly TRBD2 for D (6 bases). The germline V gene has CDR1 SQVTM and CDR2 ANQGSEA. V lost 4 bases, J lost 3 bases, and 11 bases lay in between. This CDR3 spans 13 amino acids. CDR3: CSVGGEGTDTQYF. The CDR3 bases are TGCAGCGTTGGGGGGGAAGGGACAGATACGCAGTATTTT.

This clone was counted between two and nine times. This chain joins TRBV6-1 and TRBJ1-3; possibly TRBD1 for D (5 bases). With 0 bases removed from V and 2 bases from J, the gap between germline ends came to 11 bases. This CDR3 contains 16 residues. Looked up from germline, CDR1 is MNHNS and CDR2 is SASEGT. CDR3: CASSEALGEAGNTIYF. CDR3 nucleotide sequence: TGTGCCAGCAGTGAAGCGTTAGGGGAGGCTGGAAACACCATATATTTT.

The rearrangement joins TRBV10-2 to TRBJ2-4, with 8 bases matching TRBD1. The CDR3 contains 15 residues. V gave up 0 bases and J gave up 8 bases; unmatched junction bases: 6. Germline loops: CDR1 WSHSY, CDR2 SAAADI. CDR3 loop: CASSESTRGHYIQYF. The CDR3 nucleotides are TGCGCCAGCAGTGAGTCGACCAGGGGGCACTACATTCAGTACTTC.